This entry lists 7 T cell receptor beta chains sequenced from one sample in a study of early T cells in non-severe SARS-CoV-2 infection. TCRdb independently ran MiXCR on the 5' RACE reads; one entry per CDR3 protein. The data hold 20,000 to 25,000 distinct CDR3 sequences, with less than 5% observed a single time. Material for sequencing was whole blood. The receptor set was obtained from an adult who was a healthcare worker with PCR-confirmed SARS-CoV-2 infection or an uninfected control (not recorded which).

This clonotype was detected many times. The V gene is TRBV6-2 or TRBV6-3, the J gene TRBJ1-5; 7 positions match TRBD1. This CDR3 is 13 amino acids long. CDR1 MNHEY and CDR2 SVGEGT come from the germline V gene. Losses at the gene ends were 6 bases for V and 5 bases for J; bases not matched to a gene: 4. The CDR3 DNA reads as TGTGCCAGCAGAGACAGGGACGATCAGCCCCAGCATTTT. This codes for CASRDRDDQPQHF.

V usage is TRBV29-1 and J usage is TRBJ1-2; D may be TRBD1 (5 bases). The V end was cut by 8 bases, the J end by 8 bases, with 21 bases between. Germline V gene sequence: CDR1 SQVTM, CDR2 ANQGSEA. The CDR3 extends over 13 amino acids. The CDR3 region has the DNA TGCAGCTGTGTGATATGGGACCTACCCGGCTACACCTTC. Translated: CSCVIWDLPGYTF.

The sample holds many counts of this clonotype. The junction departs from germline at one end; a sequencing error may be responsible. V gene TRBV6-6 combines with J gene TRBJ2-2, with TRBD1 identical over 7 bases. Germline V lookup: CDR1 MNHNY, CDR2 SVGAGI (reference sequence). This CDR3 is built from 14 residues. CDR3 sequence: CASSGTAKTGELFF. For the CDR3, the DNA is TGTGCCAGCAGCGGGACAGCGAAGACCGGGGAGCTGTTTTTT.

This clonotype turned up a few times. V gene TRBV5-6 combines with J gene TRBJ2-7, with D possibly matching TRBD2 (6 bases). Trimming left V 4 bases short and J 3 bases short, with 17 bases between. Germline values: CDR1 SGHDT, CDR2 YYEEEE. This CDR3 is 15 amino acids long. This chain's CDR3 is CASSPDPGVYYEQYF. The CDR3 DNA follows: TGTGCCAGCAGCCCCGATCCGGGAGTATACTACGAGCAGTACTTC. Using reference TRBV5-6 and TRBJ2-7 for the parts outside the CDR3, the full variable domain is DAGVTQSPTHLIKTRGQQVTLRCSPKSGHDTVSWYQQALGQGPQFIFQYYEEEERQRGNFPDRFSGHQFPNYSSELNVNALLLGDSALYLCASSPDPGVYYEQYFGPGTRLTVT.

This clonotype has a handful of counts. V is TRBV11-3 and J is TRBJ2-1, with unresolved D. Germline values: CDR1 SGHNT, CDR2 YENEEA. This CDR3 contains 13 residues. Trimming removed 5 bases from V and 0 bases from J, with 5 bases in between. This CDR3 reads CASSPSSYNEQFF. CDR3 sequence (DNA): TGTGCCAGCAGCCCAAGCTCCTACAATGAGCAGTTCTTC.

This clonotype showed up many times. V is TRBV3-1 and J is TRBJ2-3; D is perhaps TRBD2 (6 bases). V lost 3 bases and J lost 7, with 14 bases in between. The CDR3 loop spans 14 amino acids. CDR1 is LGHDT, CDR2 YNNKEL, per germline (reference sequence). The CDR3 loop reads CASSQGLSRYTQYF. Here the CDR3 DNA reads TGTGCCAGCAGCCAGGGACTCTCTCGCTATACGCAGTATTTT.

This clonotype has at least ten counts. The CDR3 DNA sequence: TGTGCCAGCAGCTCTTGGGCGGGGCCCACAGATACGCAGTATTTT. The encoded protein is CASSSWAGPTDTQYF. The chain has TRBV5-4 and TRBJ2-3; TRBD2 is a possible D gene (6 bases). Germline-derived CDR1 and CDR2 are SGHNT and YYREEE (reference sequence). This CDR3 is built from 15 residues. V lost 3 bases to trimming and J lost 2 bases, with 13 bases between them.